Below, 10 T cell receptor beta chains from the same sample are listed, as sequenced in a study of T cells in Graves' hyperthyroidism and ophthalmopathy (dated by TCRdb to between 2018 and 2021). Libraries were constructed by multiplex PCR. Sequencing used an Illumina HiSeq 2000. TCR beta CDR3 regions were amplified from RNA transcripts. The first round of RT-PCR for the TCR CDR3 was performed with the HTBI primer set and the Qiagen OneStep RT-PCR kit. TCRdb ran its own pipeline on the public reads, namely fastp trimming at Q25 and MiXCR clone calling, and kept in-frame beta chains. Each CDR3 protein gets just one entry, which takes the most common genes and DNA from the rows behind it. The sample table lists fewer than 450,000 distinct CDR3 sequences, roughly 18% of them with a count of one. The ten largest clones represent 40% of the sample. Sequenced sample: blood. Receptors were obtained from a man younger than 35 with Graves' ophthalmopathy.

This clonotype was recorded a few times. The J gene is TRBJ2-1, the V gene TRBV24-1, with a tentative D call TRBD1 (6 bases). V lost 2 bases to trimming and J lost 0 bases, with 10 bases between them. The germline gives CDR1 KGHDR, CDR2 SFDVKD. The CDR3 is 16 amino acids. The CDR3 DNA sequence: TGTGCCACCAGTGATTCTGGACAGATCTCCTACAATGAGCAGTTCTTC. Translation: CATSDSGQISYNEQFF.

This clonotype was picked up a small number of times. CDR3 bases: TGCAGTGCTATGTCGGCAGACTCTGGAAACACCATATATTTT. Protein product: CSAMSADSGNTIYF. This chain connects TRBV20-1 to TRBJ1-3; D uncertain. The germline V and J ends were trimmed by 4 bases and 0 bases, with 10 bases remaining between them. The CDR3 length is 14 residues. Germline loops: CDR1 DFQATT, CDR2 SNEGSKA (reference sequence).

This clonotype was found a few times. V usage is TRBV3-1 and J usage is TRBJ1-1; weak D call: TRBD1 (5 bases). Trimming pared 4 bases from V and 11 bases from J, leaving 14 bases between. Looked up from germline, CDR1 is LGHDT and CDR2 is YNNKEL (reference sequence). This CDR3 is 12 amino acids long. The CDR3 nucleotides read TGTGCCAGCAGCCCTCGGGGCCTGGGGGCTTTCTTT. Residues: CASSPRGLGAFF.

This chain connects TRBV29-1 to TRBJ2-7; 10 bases are shared with TRBD1. V lost 0 bases, J lost 9 bases, and 2 bases stayed unmatched. Germline CDR1 SQVTM, CDR2 ANQGSEA. The CDR3 is 12 residues long. CDR3 in DNA: TGCAGCGTTGAAGACGGGACAGGGGCGCAGTACTTC. This sequence encodes CSVEDGTGAQYF.

This clonotype was counted at least ten times. The V gene is TRBV5-1, the J gene TRBJ2-3; TRBD2 matches at 10 bases. Germline CDR1 is SGHRS and CDR2 is YFSETQ. V was pared by 3 bases and J by 2 bases, with 9 bases of the junction left unmatched. The CDR3 covers 17 residues. CDR3 nucleotide sequence: TGCGCCAGCAGCTCGGCCGTCCTAGCGGGGGTCACAGATACGCAGTATTTT. As protein: CASSSAVLAGVTDTQYF. Full variable domain (outside the CDR3, taken from reference TRBV5-1 and TRBJ2-3): KAGVTQTPRYLIKTRGQQVTLSCSPISGHRSVSWYQQTPGQGLQFLFEYFSETQRNKGNFPGRFSGRQFSNSRSEMNVSTLELGDSALYLCASSSAVLAGVTDTQYFGPGTRLTVL.

This clonotype was seen at least ten times. The CDR3 DNA is TGTGCCAGCAGCTTCTGGACAGGGGGCAAGGGGAGCAATCAGCCCCAGCATTTT. This translates into CASSFWTGGKGSNQPQHF. V gene TRBV7-7 combines with J gene TRBJ1-5; the match to TRBD1 covers 11 bases. The V gene end was trimmed by 3 bases and the J gene end by 1 base; junction bases not matched to a gene: 8. CDR1 is SSHAT, CDR2 FNYEAQ, per germline (reference sequence). This CDR3 comprises 18 residues.

This chain joins TRBV29-1 and TRBJ1-2; D perhaps matches TRBD1 (5 bases). V lost 7 bases and J lost 5, with 20 bases in between. CDR1 is SQVTM, CDR2 ANQGSEA, per germline. This CDR3 has 14 amino acids. CDR3 in amino acids: CSAMGGGEGYGYTF. DNA of the CDR3: TGCAGCGCGATGGGGGGAGGCGAGGGGTATGGCTACACCTTC. Filled out from reference TRBV29-1 and TRBJ1-2, the complete variable domain reads SAVISQKPSRDICQRGTSLTIQCQVDSQVTMMFWYRQQPGQSLTLIATANQGSEATYESGFVIDKFPISRPNLTFSTLTVSNMSPEDSSIYLCSAMGGGEGYGYTFGSGTRLTVV.

The chain employs TRBV6-1 and TRBJ1-3; no reliable D call. The V gene lost 6 bases and the J gene lost 4 bases, with 16 bases spanning the gap. Germline assignment: CDR1 MNHNS and CDR2 SASEGT. This CDR3 has 15 residues. For the CDR3, the DNA is TGTGCCAGCAGAGGTGGGCTCTCGGTAGGAAACACCATATATTTT. This encodes CASRGGLSVGNTIYF.

This clonotype came up a few times. The V and J genes are TRBV7-9 and TRBJ1-2; D uncertain. The germline V gene has CDR1 SEHNR and CDR2 FQNEAQ (reference sequence). V was trimmed by 2 bases and J by 8 bases, leaving 9 bases between them. This CDR3 is built from 12 residues. This CDR3 is CASSLPIQGYTF. CDR3 nucleotides: TGTGCCAGCAGCTTACCGATACAAGGCTACACCTTC.

This clonotype came up many times. The chain recombines TRBV4-2 with TRBJ2-3; D perhaps matches TRBD2 (5 bases). The ends were cut back, 0 bases at V and 1 base at J, with 11 bases in the middle. Germline lookup yields CDR1 LGHNA and CDR2 YNFKEQ. The CDR3 runs 16 residues. The CDR3 DNA sequence: TGTGCCAGCAGCCAAGACAAAGGAGGTGGCACAGATACGCAGTATTTT. This encodes CASSQDKGGGTDTQYF.